The source of this T cell receptor beta chain is a study of molecular identifiers for immune sequencing clone quantification. Looking at the study overall: With replicates, the RNA of around 18,000 or 91,000 naive CD8 cells was split five ways and four were sequenced. Whole-study results and caveats: Identical TCR molecules that share a barcode could lead to an underestimation of highly expanded clone sizes.

MiXCR was run by TCRdb on the PCR reads, yielding one entry per CDR3 protein. This sample yields about 70,000 distinct CDR3 sequences, of which 15% to 20% are seen a single time; 1.5% belongs to the top ten. This clonotype was detected ten times or more. The target antigen is unknown. The sequenced material came from naive CD8+ T cells from blood, with Jurkat cell RNA spiked in. The subset here: FACS-sorted CD8+CD4-CCR7+CD45RA+ naive T cells. The sequence was obtained from a human donor in good health. Some libraries in this study had Jurkat cell RNA spiked in.

Here the CDR3 reads CSARDIGEVGNTIYF. CDR3 DNA sequence: TGCAGTGCTAGAGATATCGGGGAGGTTGGAAACACCATATATTTT. The chain combines TRBV20-1 with TRBJ1-3, with D hard to call. CDR1 and CDR2 (germline): DFQATT, SNEGSKA (reference sequence). CDR3 length equals 15 residues. V lost 0 bases and J lost 3, with 12 bases in between.